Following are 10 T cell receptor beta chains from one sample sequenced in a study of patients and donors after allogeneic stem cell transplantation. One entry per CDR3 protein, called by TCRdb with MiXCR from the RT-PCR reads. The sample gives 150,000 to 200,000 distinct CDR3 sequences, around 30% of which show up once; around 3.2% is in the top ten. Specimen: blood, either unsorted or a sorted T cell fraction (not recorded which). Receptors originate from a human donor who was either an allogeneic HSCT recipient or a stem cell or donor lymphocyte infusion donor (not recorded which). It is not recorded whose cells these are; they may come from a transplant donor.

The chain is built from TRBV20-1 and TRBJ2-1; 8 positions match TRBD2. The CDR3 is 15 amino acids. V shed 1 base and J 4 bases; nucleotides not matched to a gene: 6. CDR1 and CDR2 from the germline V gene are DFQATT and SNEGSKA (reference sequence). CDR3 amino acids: CSARVSGRRYNEQFF. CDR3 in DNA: TGCAGTGCTAGAGTAAGCGGGAGAAGGTACAATGAGCAGTTCTTC.

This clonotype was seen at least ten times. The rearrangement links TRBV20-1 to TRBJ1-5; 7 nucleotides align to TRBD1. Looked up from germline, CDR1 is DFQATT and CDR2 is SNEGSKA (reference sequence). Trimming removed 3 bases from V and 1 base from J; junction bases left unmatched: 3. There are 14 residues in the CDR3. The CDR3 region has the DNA TGCAGTGCTAGGGACAGGAGAAGCAATCAGCCCCAGCATTTT. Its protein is CSARDRRSNQPQHF.

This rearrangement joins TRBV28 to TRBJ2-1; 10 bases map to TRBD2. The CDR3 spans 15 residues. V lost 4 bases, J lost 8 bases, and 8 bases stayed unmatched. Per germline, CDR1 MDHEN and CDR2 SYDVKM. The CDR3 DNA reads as TGTGCCAGCAGTTCTCTAGCGGGAGCCATCGATGAGCAGTTCTTC. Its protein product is CASSSLAGAIDEQFF.

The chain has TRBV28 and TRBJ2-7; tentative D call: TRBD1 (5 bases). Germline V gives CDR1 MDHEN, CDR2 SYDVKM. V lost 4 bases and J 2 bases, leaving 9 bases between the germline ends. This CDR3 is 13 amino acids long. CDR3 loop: CASSSGNPYEQYF. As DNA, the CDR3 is TGTGCCAGCAGTTCAGGGAACCCCTACGAGCAGTACTTC. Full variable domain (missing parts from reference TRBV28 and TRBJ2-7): DVKVTQSSRYLVKRTGEKVFLECVQDMDHENMFWYRQDPGLGLRLIYFSYDVKMKEKGDIPEGYSVSREKKERFSLILESASTNQTSMYLCASSSGNPYEQYFGPGTRLTVT.

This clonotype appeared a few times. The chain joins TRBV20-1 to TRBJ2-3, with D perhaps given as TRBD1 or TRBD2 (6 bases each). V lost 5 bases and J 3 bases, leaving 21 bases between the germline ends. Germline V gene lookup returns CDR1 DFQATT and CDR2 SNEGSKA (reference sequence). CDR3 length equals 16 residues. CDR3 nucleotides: TGCAGTGCTCCAAGGAGGGACACTTTAATTACAGATACGCAGTATTTT. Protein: CSAPRRDTLITDTQYF.

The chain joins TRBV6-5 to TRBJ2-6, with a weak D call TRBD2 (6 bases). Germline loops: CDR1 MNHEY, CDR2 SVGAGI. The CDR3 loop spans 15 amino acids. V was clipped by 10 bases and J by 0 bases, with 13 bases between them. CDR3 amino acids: CAIRRGGSGANVLTF. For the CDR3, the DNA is TGTGCCATCCGGAGGGGCGGCTCTGGGGCCAACGTCCTGACTTTC.

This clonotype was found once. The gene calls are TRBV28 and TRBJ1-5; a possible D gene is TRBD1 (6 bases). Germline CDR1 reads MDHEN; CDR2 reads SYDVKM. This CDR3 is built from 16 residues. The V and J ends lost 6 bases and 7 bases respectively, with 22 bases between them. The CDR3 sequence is CASRLGGVGPRQPQHF. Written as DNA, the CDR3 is TGTGCCAGCAGATTGGGGGGCGTAGGACCCCGCCAGCCCCAGCATTTT.

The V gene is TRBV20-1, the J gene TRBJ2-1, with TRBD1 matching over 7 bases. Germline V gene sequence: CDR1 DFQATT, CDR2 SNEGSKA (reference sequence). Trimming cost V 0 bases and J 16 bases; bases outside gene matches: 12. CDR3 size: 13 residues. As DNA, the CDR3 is TGCAGTGCTAGAGAGCAAACAGGGGCTCCACACTTCTTC. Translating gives CSAREQTGAPHFF.

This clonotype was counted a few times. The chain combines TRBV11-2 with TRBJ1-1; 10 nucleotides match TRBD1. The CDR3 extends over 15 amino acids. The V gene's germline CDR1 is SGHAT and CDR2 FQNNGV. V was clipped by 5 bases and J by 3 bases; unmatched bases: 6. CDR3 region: CASSAWTGGDTEAFF. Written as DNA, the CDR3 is TGTGCCAGCAGCGCTTGGACAGGGGGAGACACTGAAGCTTTCTTT.

The CDR3 region is CASSPWGNSGPGANTEAFF. The CDR3 nucleotides are TGTGCCAGCAGCCCTTGGGGGAACTCGGGCCCGGGAGCGAACACTGAAGCTTTCTTT. The rearrangement joins TRBV9 to TRBJ1-1; weak D call: TRBD1 (5 bases). V lost 4 bases, J lost 1 base, and 26 bases lay in between. Germline values: CDR1 SGDLS, CDR2 YYNGEE. This CDR3 region has 19 residues.